This T cell receptor (beta chain) was profiled in a study of blood T cell repertoires in COVID-19. At the level of the study: Some COVID-19 samples were acute and others convalescent; all came from the United States, Italy and Spain.

Assay used: immunoSEQ multiplex PCR; TCRdb lists only in-frame clones, some missing. Among tens of thousands of clones listed, 86% were seen once. Germline lookup yields CDR1 SGHDT and CDR2 YYEEEE. This CDR3 contains 16 residues. V lost 2 bases to trimming and J lost 4 bases; unmatched junction nucleotides: 10. The source is a human donor in a cohort sampled during active COVID-19. Sequencing was performed on peripheral blood. The chain recombines TRBV5-6 with TRBJ2-3; 7 bases align to TRBD1. The CDR3 DNA reads TGTGCCAGCAGCTTCCAGGGCAGGGGGATCCCAGATACGCAGTATTTT. It translates to CASSFQGRGIPDTQYF.